This T cell receptor (beta chain) was profiled in a study of naive CD8 T cells in extremely preterm neonates. The study, taken as a whole, reports: Compared with all age groups, preterm neonates showed less repertoire richness. Preterm infants showed shorter CDR3s, fewer N additions and less trimming than older groups.

The germline V gene encodes CDR1 SGDLS and CDR2 YYNGEE. The junction had 2 bases not matched to a gene; V was cut back by 6 bases and J by 5 bases. The CDR3 is 13 amino acids. Produced via immunoSEQ multiplex PCR; TCRdb's table is partial and in-frame only. The sample holds a few thousand clones, 95% to 98% seen once. For this clone: Its antigen is unknown.

Cord blood came from elective full-term cesareans at 37-41 weeks without labor or membrane rupture. The chain combines TRBV9 with TRBJ2-1, with 10 nucleotides matching TRBD2. The clonotype originates from a newborn in good health. The sample taken for sequencing was naive CD8+ T cells from cord blood. The chain's CDR3 is CASMSGRDNEQFF. In DNA form, the CDR3 reads TGTGCCAGCATGAGCGGGAGGGACAATGAGCAGTTCTTC. The variable domain in full, completed from reference TRBV9 and TRBJ2-1, reads DSGVTQTPKHLITATGQRVTLRCSPRSGDLSVYWYQQSLDQGLQFLIQYYNGEERAKGNILERFSAQQFPDLHSELNLSSLELGDSALYFCASMSGRDNEQFFGPGTRLTVL.